Listed here is a single T cell receptor beta chain. The antigen it binds to is not known. No much larger clonotype is one base removed from it; base qualities were not supplied. Blood samples were collected up to 4 times in the first month after transplant and then at least monthly when available. This entry is derived from a study of graft-versus-host responses after intestinal transplantation (dated by TCRdb to 2020 to 2022). Notes on the research overall: The transplants that recipients received were multivisceral, liver-intestinal, or isolated intestinal. After intestinal transplantation, graft-versus-host and host-versus-graft alloreactive T cell clones were followed in the graft, circulation and bone marrow using bulk TCR-beta CDR3 sequencing. Alloreactive clones were identified by sequencing pre-transplant mixed lymphocyte reaction products and comparing these products with unstimulated pre-transplant donor and recipient T cells. A cohort of 24 intestinal transplant recipients, including one retransplant, was enrolled, and a few patients lacking pretransplant specimens were excluded. All recipients received anti-thymocyte globulin induction followed by maintenance tacrolimus and steroids for 3 to 4 years. Instead of going to the commercial service, samples from a few later patients were sequenced in-house on an Illumina MiSeq and processed with MiXCR. A peak of at least 4% donor T cells among recipient peripheral blood mononuclear cells was the definition used for donor T cell macrochimerism. Study-level results and caveats: GvH clones were found in recipient bone marrow, and some of the GvH clones appeared earlier in ileal mucosa or blood, which is consistent with an intestinal mucosal origin. Conclusions were limited by the relatively low number and heterogeneity of intestinal transplant patients. Early after transplant, peak levels of circulating GvH clones were associated with declines in HvG clones. High GvH to HvG T cell clonal ratios were observed in the allografts of patients with donor T cell macrochimerism.

The germline V gene sets CDR1 to SNHLY and CDR2 to FYNNEI. The CDR3 measures 14 amino acids from cysteine to phenylalanine. Left in the record is the CDR3 DNA by itself, 42 bases read in frame from the first base. V and J lose 2 bases and 2 bases, and a span of 8 bases separates them. The library was made by the immunoSEQ multiplex PCR assay. For most patients, genomic DNA was subjected to high-throughput TCR-beta CDR3 sequencing by Adaptive Biotechnologies. As for how the authors treated the data: Adaptive's ImmunoSEQ software supplied the TCR sequencing data for under 20 patients, while MiXCR and VDJtools were used to process a few other patients. CDR3 nucleotide sequences shared between donor and recipient were removed because their origin could not be assigned. At least 2-fold expansion over unstimulated cells and a minimum CFSE-low frequency of 0.002% (template counts) or 0.001% (read counts) were required for clones to be classified as alloreactive. A clone was considered mappable if detected in the sequenced pre-transplant spleen, lymph node, or MLR CFSE-low populations of the donor or recipient. The cumulative frequency of alloreactive clones was calculated as a percentage of all sequences, weighted by copy number. In its TCRdb copy, this immuneACCESS table keeps in-frame sequences only and misses some clones. Where compared with another copy, unresolved V genes explain less than half of these, and the others have no known cause. V, J and clone size are those of that table, while D and trimming were read from the DNA. For this sample there are approximately 54,000 clones; about 90% appear just once. Clones ranked in the top ten supply less than 6.5% of the sample.

Sample: PBMCs, taken 650 to 690 days after intestinal transplant. In this chain, TRBV2 is recombined with TRBJ2-3; TRBD2 is a weak D gene call, 5 bases matching. The clonotype was recovered from a human patient who received an intestinal transplant, so some T cells may come from the graft donor. The nucleotide sequence is TGTGCCAGCAGTGAAAGGAGGTTCACAGATACGCAGTATTTT. The resulting protein is CASSERRFTDTQYF.